A selection of T cell receptor beta chains follows, all from one sample in a study of T cells after yellow fever vaccination. Each CDR3 protein gets one entry after TCRdb re-called the 5' RACE reads with MiXCR. The sample lists approximately 250,000 distinct CDR3 sequences; 6.5% to 7.5% were seen once. The source was CD4+ T cells sorted from PBMCs, collected on the day of the yellow fever booster vaccination. Every receptor here comes from a man aged 25-45 years who received the YFV17D yellow fever vaccine. Both conserved end residues are part of each CDR3. The D gene is left open where the match is weak. Size is stated for part of the rows, as once, few or many counts, or as a class when the clone is expanded.

d_gene | abundance | j_gene | v_gene | CDR3nt | CDR3aa
NA | few | TRBJ1-1 | TRBV28 | TGTGCCACCCGGTCGAACACTGAAGCTTTCTTT | CATRSNTEAFF
TRBD2 | many | TRBJ2-3 | TRBV2 | TGTGCCAGCCATACTAGCGGGAAGGGAGATACGCAGTATTTT | CASHTSGKGDTQYF
TRBD1 | NA | TRBJ2-5 | TRBV7-9 | TGTGCCAGCAGCTTAGGGGACAGGGGCCTCCGAGAGACCCAGTACTTC | CASSLGDRGLRETQYF
NA | NA | TRBJ2-7 | TRBV19 | TGTGCCAGTAGTATCGCGGGTGAGCAGTACTTC | CASSIAGEQYF
TRBD2 | many | TRBJ2-7 | TRBV24-1 | TGTGCCACTTCCGTTGGCAGCGGGAACTACGAGCAGTACTTC | CATSVGSGNYEQYF
TRBD1 | few | TRBJ2-3 | TRBV12-3/TRBV12-4 | TGTGCCAGCTGCTTCTCGGCAGGGGGATCAGATACGCAGTATTTT | CASCFSAGGSDTQYF
NA | few | TRBJ2-7 | TRBV19 | TGTGCCAGTAGTCCGTCAGAGATTTACGAGCAGTACTTC | CASSPSEIYEQYF
NA | few | TRBJ2-5 | TRBV6-2/TRBV6-3 | TGTGCCAGCAGTTACTCGAAGAAGGAGACCCAGTACTTC | CASSYSKKETQYF
TRBD1 | many | TRBJ2-5 | TRBV5-5 | TGTGCCAGCAGTCCGACAGGGGTACAAGGAGAGACCCAGTACTTC | CASSPTGVQGETQYF
TRBD1 | NA | TRBJ2-1 | TRBV29-1 | TGCAGCGCCGGGGGGACAGGGATCTACAATGAGCAGTTCTTC | CSAGGTGIYNEQFF
NA | NA | TRBJ2-1 | TRBV29-1 | TGCAGCGTTACCGCAGCCCGGTCCTACAATGAGCAGTTCTTC | CSVTAARSYNEQFF
NA | few | TRBJ2-1 | TRBV20-1 | TGCAGTGCGCGTTACGCTGAGGGAGTCAATGAGCAGTTCTTC | CSARYAEGVNEQFF
TRBD2 | few | TRBJ2-7 | TRBV4-2 | TGTGCCAGCAGCCAAGCAAGCGGGAGCTACGAGCAGTACTTC | CASSQASGSYEQYF
NA | NA | TRBJ2-1 | TRBV12-5 | TGTGCTAGTGGCCATACTTACAATGAGCAGTTCTTC | CASGHTYNEQFF
NA | many | TRBJ2-1 | TRBV19 | TGTGCCAGTAATGGCGGCCCTTACAATGAGCAGTTCTTC | CASNGGPYNEQFF
NA | few | TRBJ2-3 | TRBV6-1 | TGTGCCAGCAGTGGGGGTAGGGAGCCGCAGTATTTT | CASSGGREPQYF
NA | NA | TRBJ2-2 | TRBV24-1 | TGTGCCAGCAAATTGACCGGCACCGGGGAGCTGTTTTTT | CASKLTGTGELFF
NA | few | TRBJ1-5 | TRBV10-3 | TGTGCCATCAGTGAGTTGGTGACAGAGATCAATCAGCCCCAGCATTTT | CAISELVTEINQPQHF
NA | few | TRBJ2-6 | TRBV5-1 | TGCGCCAGCAGCGGGGAGACTGGGGCCAACGTCCTGACTTTC | CASSGETGANVLTF
NA | few | TRBJ2-3 | TRBV29-1 | TGCAGCGTTCTTCCGGGGACAGATACGCAGTATTTT | CSVLPGTDTQYF
NA | NA | TRBJ2-5 | TRBV7-8 | TGTGCCAGCAGCCCGGAGGGGGCCCTAGGGCGGGCCCAGTACTTC | CASSPEGALGRAQYF
TRBD2 | many | TRBJ2-1 | TRBV20-1 | TGCAGTGCCCCGGGGTTAGCGGGGCCAAATGAGCAGTTCTTC | CSAPGLAGPNEQFF
NA | many | TRBJ2-3 | TRBV5-1 | TGCGCCAGCAGGAGCGGCGACAGAGGTGGGCAGTATTTT | CASRSGDRGGQYF
TRBD2 | many | TRBJ2-7 | TRBV12-3/TRBV12-4 | TGTGCCAGCAAGGGCGGGAGGGCCGGCGAGCAGTACTTC | CASKGGRAGEQYF
NA | few | TRBJ2-1 | TRBV9 | TGTGCCAGCAGCGTAGGCCCTGCATCCAGCAATGAGCAGTTCTTC | CASSVGPASSNEQFF
NA | NA | TRBJ2-4 | TRBV20-1 | TGCAGTGCTAGTGAGGAGGGGGCCAAAAACATTCAGTACTTC | CSASEEGAKNIQYF
TRBD1 | NA | TRBJ2-7 | TRBV20-1 | TGCAGTGCTAGAGGTCGGACAGGGGTCTACGAGCAGTACTTC | CSARGRTGVYEQYF
NA | few | TRBJ2-7 | TRBV5-1 | TGCGCCAGCAGCTATTCGACAGGAACGGTCTACGAGCAGTACTTC | CASSYSTGTVYEQYF
NA | many | TRBJ2-7 | TRBV6-5 | TGTGCCAGCAGTTACCCAGGACTGGGCGAGCAGTACTTC | CASSYPGLGEQYF
TRBD2 | NA | TRBJ2-1 | TRBV9 | TGTGCCAGCAGCGTAGCCAGCGGGGTACGGGCACCCGAGCAGTTCTTC | CASSVASGVRAPEQFF
TRBD2 | many | TRBJ2-2 | TRBV29-1 | TGCAGCGTTGAAGTGGCTAGCGGGATCCGGACCGGGGAGCTGTTTTTT | CSVEVASGIRTGELFF
TRBD1 | many | TRBJ2-3 | TRBV10-3 | TGTGCCATCAGAAACCGACAGGGTCTAAGCACAGATACGCAGTATTTT | CAIRNRQGLSTDTQYF
NA | few | TRBJ2-3 | TRBV12-3/TRBV12-4 | TGTGCCAGCAGTTTCGGCTCGCTCGCAGATACGCAGTATTTT | CASSFGSLADTQYF
NA | NA | TRBJ2-7 | TRBV4-2 | TGTGCCAGCAGCCAAGCAGGGAGCGACGAGCAGTACTTC | CASSQAGSDEQYF
NA | NA | TRBJ1-4 | TRBV12-3/TRBV12-4 | TGTGCCAGCAGTTTGGGGGGCAGTGAGGAAAAACTGTTTTTT | CASSLGGSEEKLFF
NA | few | TRBJ1-1 | TRBV11-2 | TGTGCCAGCAGTCAAGACAGGTTCAACACTGAAGCTTTCTTT | CASSQDRFNTEAFF
NA | NA | TRBJ2-3 | TRBV7-6 | TGTGCCAGCAGCTTAAGGGTTGGCACAGATACGCAGTATTTT | CASSLRVGTDTQYF
NA | many | TRBJ2-3 | TRBV4-3 | TGCGCCAGCAGCCAAGGTCCCAAGGGCACAGATACGCAGTATTTT | CASSQGPKGTDTQYF
NA | NA | TRBJ1-2 | TRBV10-3 | TGTGCCATCAGTGACCCAGGGAGGGGGAATGGCTACACCTTC | CAISDPGRGNGYTF
NA | NA | TRBJ1-2 | TRBV12-3/TRBV12-4 | TGTGCCAGCAGTTCAACGGGGAAGGGTCTTTATGGCTACACCTTC | CASSSTGKGLYGYTF
NA | few | TRBJ1-6 | TRBV15 | TGTGCCACCAGCAGAACCTCCACGGAGCTAAATTCACCCCTCCACTTT | CATSRTSTELNSPLHF
TRBD1 | once | TRBJ2-3 | TRBV5-1 | TGCGCCAGCAGCACAGCCGGGACAGGGGTTGCAGATACGCAGTATTTT | CASSTAGTGVADTQYF
NA | many | TRBJ2-3 | TRBV28 | TGTGCCAGCAGTTTCCCAGGTCGCACAGATACGCAGTATTTT | CASSFPGRTDTQYF
TRBD2 | many | TRBJ2-5 | TRBV13 | TGTGCCAGCAGCCCAGGGTCGACTAGCGGGAGCCAGACCCAGTACTTC | CASSPGSTSGSQTQYF
NA | many | TRBJ2-3 | TRBV10-1 | TGCGCCAGCAGGACAGCTCGCACAGATACGCAGTATTTT | CASRTARTDTQYF
TRBD2 | few | TRBJ2-5 | TRBV29-1 | TGCAGCACGGGGACTAGCGGGAGGGAGACCCAGTACTTC | CSTGTSGRETQYF
NA | many | TRBJ1-5 | TRBV5-1 | TGCGCCAGCAGCTTGGGTCAGTATAGCAATCAGCCCCAGCATTTT | CASSLGQYSNQPQHF
NA | NA | TRBJ1-2 | TRBV6-6 | TGTGCCAGCAGTTACGCGGACAGCTATGGCTACACCTTC | CASSYADSYGYTF
TRBD2 | NA | TRBJ2-7 | TRBV2 | TGTGCCAGCAGGCTAGTACTTAGCGGGACCGCCGAGCAGTACTTC | CASRLVLSGTAEQYF
NA | few | TRBJ2-1 | TRBV7-8 | TGTGCCAGCAGCCGAACGGGAGCGCGGAATGAGCAGTTCTTC | CASSRTGARNEQFF